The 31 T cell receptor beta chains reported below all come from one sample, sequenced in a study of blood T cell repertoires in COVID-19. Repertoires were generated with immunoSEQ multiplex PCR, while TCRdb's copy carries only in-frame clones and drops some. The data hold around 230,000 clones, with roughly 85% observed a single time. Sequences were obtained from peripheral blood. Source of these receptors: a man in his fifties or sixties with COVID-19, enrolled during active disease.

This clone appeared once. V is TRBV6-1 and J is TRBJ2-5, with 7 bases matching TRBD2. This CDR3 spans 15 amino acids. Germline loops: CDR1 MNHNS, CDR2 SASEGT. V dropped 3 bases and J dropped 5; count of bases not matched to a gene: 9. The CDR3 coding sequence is TGTGCCAGCAGTGAGATTCTGGGACTATTGGAGACCCAGTACTTC. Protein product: CASSEILGLLETQYF.

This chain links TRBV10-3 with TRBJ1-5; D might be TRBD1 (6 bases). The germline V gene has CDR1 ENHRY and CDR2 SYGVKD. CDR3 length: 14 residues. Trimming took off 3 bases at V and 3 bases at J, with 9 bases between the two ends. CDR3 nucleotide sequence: TGTGCCATCAGTGAAAGACAGGACAATCAGCCCCAGCATTTT. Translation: CAISERQDNQPQHF.

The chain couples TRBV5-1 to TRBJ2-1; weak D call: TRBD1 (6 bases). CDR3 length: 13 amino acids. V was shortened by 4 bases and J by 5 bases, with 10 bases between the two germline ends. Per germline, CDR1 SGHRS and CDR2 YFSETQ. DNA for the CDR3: TGCGCCAGCAGCATCGGACAGAACAATGAGCAGTTCTTC. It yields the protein CASSIGQNNEQFF.

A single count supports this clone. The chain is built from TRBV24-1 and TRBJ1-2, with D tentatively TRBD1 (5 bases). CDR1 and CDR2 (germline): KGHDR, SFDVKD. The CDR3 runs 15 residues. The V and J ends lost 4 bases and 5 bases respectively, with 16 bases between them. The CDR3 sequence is CATSDPTTPGYGYTF. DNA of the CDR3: TGTGCCACCAGTGACCCGACCACCCCAGGGTATGGCTACACCTTC.

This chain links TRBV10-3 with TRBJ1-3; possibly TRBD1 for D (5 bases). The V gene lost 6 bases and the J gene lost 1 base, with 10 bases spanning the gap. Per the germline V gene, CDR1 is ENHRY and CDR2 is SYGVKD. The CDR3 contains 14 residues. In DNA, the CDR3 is TGTGCCATCAGATCCGGACATTCTGGAAACACCATATATTTT. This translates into CAIRSGHSGNTIYF.

The CDR3 coding sequence is TGTGCCAGCAGTACTCGACAGGGGGCTAATCAGCCCCAGCATTTT. It specifies CASSTRQGANQPQHF. This chain links TRBV27 with TRBJ1-5, with 10 positions matching TRBD1. The CDR3 is 15 amino acids. Germline values: CDR1 MNHEY, CDR2 SMNVEV (reference sequence). J gave up 4 bases and V 5 bases, and 5 bases lay outside the gene matches.

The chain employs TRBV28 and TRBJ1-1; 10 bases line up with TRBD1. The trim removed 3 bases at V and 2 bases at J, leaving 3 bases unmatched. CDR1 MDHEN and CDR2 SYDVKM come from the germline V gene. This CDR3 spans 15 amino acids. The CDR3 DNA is TGTGCCAGCAGTTTGGGACAGGGGCCAAACACTGAAGCTTTCTTT. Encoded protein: CASSLGQGPNTEAFF.

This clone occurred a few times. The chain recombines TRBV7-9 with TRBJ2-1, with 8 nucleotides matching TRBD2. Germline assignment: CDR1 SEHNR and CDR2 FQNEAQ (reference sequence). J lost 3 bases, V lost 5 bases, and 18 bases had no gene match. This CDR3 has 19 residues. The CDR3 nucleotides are TGTGCCAGCAGCCCCCGTGGTAGCGGGGTCCCCTTAAACTACAATGAGCAGTTCTTC. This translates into CASSPRGSGVPLNYNEQFF.

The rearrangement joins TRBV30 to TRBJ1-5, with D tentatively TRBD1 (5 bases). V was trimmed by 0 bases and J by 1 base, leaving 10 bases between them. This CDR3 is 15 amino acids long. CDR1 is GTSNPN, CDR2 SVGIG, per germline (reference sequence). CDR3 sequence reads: CAWSVGGNSNQPQHF. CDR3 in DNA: TGTGCCTGGAGTGTTGGGGGGAACAGCAATCAGCCCCAGCATTTT.

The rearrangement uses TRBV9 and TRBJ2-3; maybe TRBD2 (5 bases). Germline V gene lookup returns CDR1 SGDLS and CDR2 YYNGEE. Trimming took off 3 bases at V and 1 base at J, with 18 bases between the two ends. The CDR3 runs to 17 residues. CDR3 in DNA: TGTGCCAGCAGCGCGGCCCCGAGAAGCGGCGGCACAGATACGCAGTATTTT. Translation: CASSAAPRSGGTDTQYF.

The CDR3 is CASSSPDRGIKEAFF. DNA of the CDR3: TGTGCCAGCAGCTCCCCGGACAGGGGGATTAAGGAAGCTTTCTTT. The gene calls are TRBV11-2 and TRBJ1-1; 10 bases are shared with TRBD1. There are 15 residues in the CDR3. V shed 4 bases, J shed 8 bases, and the junction held 10 bases outside the gene matches. Per germline, CDR1 SGHAT and CDR2 FQNNGV.

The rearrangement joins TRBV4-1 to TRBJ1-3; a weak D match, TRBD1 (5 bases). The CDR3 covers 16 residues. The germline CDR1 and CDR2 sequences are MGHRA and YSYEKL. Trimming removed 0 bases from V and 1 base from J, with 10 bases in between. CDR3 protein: CASSQETDVSGNTIYF. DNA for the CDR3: TGCGCCAGCAGCCAAGAGACAGATGTTTCTGGAAACACCATATATTTT.

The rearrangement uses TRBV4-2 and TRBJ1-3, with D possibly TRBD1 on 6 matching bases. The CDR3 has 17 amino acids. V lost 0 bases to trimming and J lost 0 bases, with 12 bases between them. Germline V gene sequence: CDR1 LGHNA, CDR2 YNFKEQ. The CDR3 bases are TGTGCCAGCAGCCAAGAAAACAGGGCGAGCTCTGGAAACACCATATATTTT. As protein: CASSQENRASSGNTIYF.

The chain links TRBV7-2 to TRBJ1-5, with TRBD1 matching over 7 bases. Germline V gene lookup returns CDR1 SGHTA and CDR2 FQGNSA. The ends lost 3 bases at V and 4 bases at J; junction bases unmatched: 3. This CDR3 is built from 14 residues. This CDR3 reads CASSFGTVNQPQHF. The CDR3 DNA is TGTGCCAGCAGCTTCGGGACAGTTAATCAGCCCCAGCATTTT.

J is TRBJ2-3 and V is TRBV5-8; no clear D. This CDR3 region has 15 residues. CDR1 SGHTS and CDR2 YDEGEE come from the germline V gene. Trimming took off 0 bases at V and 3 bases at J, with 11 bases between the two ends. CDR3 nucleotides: TGTGCCAGCAGCTTGGGCAGTCGGCGGACAGATACGCAGTATTTT. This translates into CASSLGSRRTDTQYF.

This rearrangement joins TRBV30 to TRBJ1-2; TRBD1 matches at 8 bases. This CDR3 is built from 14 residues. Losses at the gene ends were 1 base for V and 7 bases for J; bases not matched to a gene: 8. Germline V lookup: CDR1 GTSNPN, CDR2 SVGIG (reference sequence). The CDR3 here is CAWSGGQGWGGYTF. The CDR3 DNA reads TGTGCCTGGAGTGGTGGACAGGGATGGGGTGGCTACACCTTC.

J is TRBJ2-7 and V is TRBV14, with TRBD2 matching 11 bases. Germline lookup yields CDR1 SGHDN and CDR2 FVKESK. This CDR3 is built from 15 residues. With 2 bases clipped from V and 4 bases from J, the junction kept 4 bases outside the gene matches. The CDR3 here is CASSQTTSGGYEQYF. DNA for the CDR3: TGTGCCAGCAGCCAAACCACTAGCGGGGGTTACGAGCAGTACTTC.

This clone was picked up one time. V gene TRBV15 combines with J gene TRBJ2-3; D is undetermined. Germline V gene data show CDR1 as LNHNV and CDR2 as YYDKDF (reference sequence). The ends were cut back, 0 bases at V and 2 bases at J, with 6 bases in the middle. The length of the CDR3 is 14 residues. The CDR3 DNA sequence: TGTGCCACCAGCAGAGAGGCCAACACAGATACGCAGTATTTT. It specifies CATSREANTDTQYF. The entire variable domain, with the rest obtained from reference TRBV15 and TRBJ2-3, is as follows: DAMVIQNPRYQVTQFGKPVTLSCSQTLNHNVMYWYQQKSSQAPKLLFHYYDKDFNNEADTPDNFQSRRPNTSFCFLDIRSPGLGDTAMYLCATSREANTDTQYFGPGTRLTVL.

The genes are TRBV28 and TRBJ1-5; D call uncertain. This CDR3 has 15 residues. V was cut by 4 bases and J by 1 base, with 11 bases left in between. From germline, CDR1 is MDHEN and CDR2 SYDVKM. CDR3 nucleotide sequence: TGTGCCAGCAGTTCTTTAGCGGGCAGCAATCAGCCCCAGCATTTT. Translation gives CASSSLAGSNQPQHF.

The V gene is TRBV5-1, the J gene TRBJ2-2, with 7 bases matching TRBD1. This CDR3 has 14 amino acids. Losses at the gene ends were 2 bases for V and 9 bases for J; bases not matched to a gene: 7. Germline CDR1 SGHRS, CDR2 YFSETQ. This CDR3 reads CASSLEQGNRELFF. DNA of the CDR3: TGCGCCAGCAGCTTAGAACAGGGGAACCGGGAGCTGTTTTTT.

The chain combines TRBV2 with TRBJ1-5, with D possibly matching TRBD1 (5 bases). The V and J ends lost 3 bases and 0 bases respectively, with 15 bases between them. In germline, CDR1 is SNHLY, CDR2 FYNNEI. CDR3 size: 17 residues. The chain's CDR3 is CASSDGAGPYSNQPQHF. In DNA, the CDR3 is TGTGCCAGCAGTGATGGGGCAGGGCCGTATAGCAATCAGCCCCAGCATTTT.

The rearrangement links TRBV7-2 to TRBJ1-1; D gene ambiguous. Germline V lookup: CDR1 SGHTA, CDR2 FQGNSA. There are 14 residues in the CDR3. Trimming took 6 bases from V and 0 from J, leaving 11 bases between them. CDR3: CASSLGVMNTEAFF. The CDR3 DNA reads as TGTGCCAGCAGTCTCGGGGTTATGAACACTGAAGCTTTCTTT.

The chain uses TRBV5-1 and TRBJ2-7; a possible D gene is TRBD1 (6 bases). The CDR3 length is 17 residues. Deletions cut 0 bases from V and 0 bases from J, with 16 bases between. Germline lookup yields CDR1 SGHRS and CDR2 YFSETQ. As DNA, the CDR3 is TGCGCCAGCAGCTTGGAGACCTACAGGGACCGCTCCTACGAGCAGTACTTC. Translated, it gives CASSLETYRDRSYEQYF.

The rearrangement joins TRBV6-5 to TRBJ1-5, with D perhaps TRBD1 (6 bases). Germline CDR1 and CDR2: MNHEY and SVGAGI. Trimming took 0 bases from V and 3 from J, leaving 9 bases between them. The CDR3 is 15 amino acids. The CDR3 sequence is CASSYSQGPNQPQHF. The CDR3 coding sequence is TGTGCCAGCAGTTACTCACAGGGTCCCAATCAGCCCCAGCATTTT.

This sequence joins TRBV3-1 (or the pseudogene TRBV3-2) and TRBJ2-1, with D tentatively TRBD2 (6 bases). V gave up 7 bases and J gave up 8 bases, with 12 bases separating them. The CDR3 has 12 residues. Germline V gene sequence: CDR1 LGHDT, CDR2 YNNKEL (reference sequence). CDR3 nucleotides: TGTGCCAGCACCGCGTCGGGGGATGAGCAGTTCTTC. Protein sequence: CASTASGDEQFF.

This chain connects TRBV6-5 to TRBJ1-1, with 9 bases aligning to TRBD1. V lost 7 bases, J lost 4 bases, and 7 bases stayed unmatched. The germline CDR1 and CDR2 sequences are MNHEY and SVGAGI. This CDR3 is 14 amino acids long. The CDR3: CASNPDRGGTEAFF. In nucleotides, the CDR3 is TGTGCCAGCAATCCGGACAGGGGAGGCACTGAAGCTTTCTTT.

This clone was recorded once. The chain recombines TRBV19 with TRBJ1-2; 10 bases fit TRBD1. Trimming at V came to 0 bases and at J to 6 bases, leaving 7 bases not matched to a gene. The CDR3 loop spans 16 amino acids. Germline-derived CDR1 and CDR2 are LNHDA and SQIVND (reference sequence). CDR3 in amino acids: CASSIDPPGQGNGYTF. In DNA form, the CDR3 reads TGTGCCAGTAGTATAGATCCTCCGGGACAGGGGAATGGCTACACCTTC.

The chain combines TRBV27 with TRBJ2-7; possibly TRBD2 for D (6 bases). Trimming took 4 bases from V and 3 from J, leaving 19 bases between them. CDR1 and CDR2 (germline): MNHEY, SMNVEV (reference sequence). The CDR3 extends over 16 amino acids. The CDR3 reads CASSSTTRPSGYEQYF. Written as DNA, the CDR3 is TGTGCCAGCAGTTCCACGACTAGGCCAAGCGGCTACGAGCAGTACTTC.

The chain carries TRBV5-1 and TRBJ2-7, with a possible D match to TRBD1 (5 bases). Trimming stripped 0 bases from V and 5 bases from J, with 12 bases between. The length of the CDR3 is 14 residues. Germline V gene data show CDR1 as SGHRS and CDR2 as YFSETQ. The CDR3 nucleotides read TGCGCCAGCAGCTTGGCCAGGGCATCCCACGAGCAGTACTTC. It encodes CASSLARASHEQYF. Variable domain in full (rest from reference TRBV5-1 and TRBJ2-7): KAGVTQTPRYLIKTRGQQVTLSCSPISGHRSVSWYQQTPGQGLQFLFEYFSETQRNKGNFPGRFSGRQFSNSRSEMNVSTLELGDSALYLCASSLARASHEQYFGPGTRLTVT.

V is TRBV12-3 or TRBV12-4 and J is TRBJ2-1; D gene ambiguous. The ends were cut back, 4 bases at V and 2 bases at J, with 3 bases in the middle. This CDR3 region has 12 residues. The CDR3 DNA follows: TGTGCCAGCAGTTCAACCTACAATGAGCAGTTCTTC. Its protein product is CASSSTYNEQFF.

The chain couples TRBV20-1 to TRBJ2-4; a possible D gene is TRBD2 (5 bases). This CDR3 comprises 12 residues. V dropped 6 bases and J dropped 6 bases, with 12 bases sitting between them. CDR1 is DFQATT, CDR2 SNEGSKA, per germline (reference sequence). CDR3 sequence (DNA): TGCAGTGCAAGTCCTCGGGGAAACATTCAGTACTTC. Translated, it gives CSASPRGNIQYF.